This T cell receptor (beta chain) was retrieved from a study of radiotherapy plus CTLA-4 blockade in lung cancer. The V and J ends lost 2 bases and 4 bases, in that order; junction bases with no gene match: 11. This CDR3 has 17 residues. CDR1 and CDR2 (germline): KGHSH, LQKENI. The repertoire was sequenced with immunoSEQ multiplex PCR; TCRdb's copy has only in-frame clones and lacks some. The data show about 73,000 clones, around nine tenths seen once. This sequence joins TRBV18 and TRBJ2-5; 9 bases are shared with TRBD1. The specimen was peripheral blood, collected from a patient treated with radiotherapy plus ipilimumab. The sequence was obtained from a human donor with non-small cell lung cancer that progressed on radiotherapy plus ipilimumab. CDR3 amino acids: CASSPRRGQGLGETQYF. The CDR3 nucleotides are TGTGCCAGCTCACCAAGGAGGGGACAGGGTCTGGGAGAGACCCAGTACTTC.